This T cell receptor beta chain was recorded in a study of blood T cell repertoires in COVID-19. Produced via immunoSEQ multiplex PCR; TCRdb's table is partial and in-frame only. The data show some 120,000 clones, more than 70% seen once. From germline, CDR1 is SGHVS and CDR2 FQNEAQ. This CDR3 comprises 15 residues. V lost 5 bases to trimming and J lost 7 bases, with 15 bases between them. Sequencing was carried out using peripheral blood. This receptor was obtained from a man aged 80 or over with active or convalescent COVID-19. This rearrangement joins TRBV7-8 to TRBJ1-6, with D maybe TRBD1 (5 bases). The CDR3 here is CASSPSGTANSPLHF. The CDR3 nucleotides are TGTGCCAGCAGCCCAAGCGGGACCGCGAATTCACCCCTCCACTTT.